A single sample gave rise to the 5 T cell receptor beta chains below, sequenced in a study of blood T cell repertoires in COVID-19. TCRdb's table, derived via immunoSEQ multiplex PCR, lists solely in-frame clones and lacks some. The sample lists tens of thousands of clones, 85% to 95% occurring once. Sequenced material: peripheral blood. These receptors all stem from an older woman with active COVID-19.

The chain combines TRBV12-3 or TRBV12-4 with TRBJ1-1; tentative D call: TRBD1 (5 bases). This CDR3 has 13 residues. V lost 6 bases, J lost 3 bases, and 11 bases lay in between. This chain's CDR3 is CASRGQGYTEAFF. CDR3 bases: TGTGCCAGCAGAGGCCAGGGATACACTGAAGCTTTCTTT.

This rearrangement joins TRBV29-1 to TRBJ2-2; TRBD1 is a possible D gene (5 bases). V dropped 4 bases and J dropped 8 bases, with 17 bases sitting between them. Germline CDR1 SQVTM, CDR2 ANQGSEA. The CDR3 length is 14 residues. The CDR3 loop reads CSVAFSRVRGELFF. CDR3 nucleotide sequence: TGCAGCGTTGCCTTCTCCAGGGTTAGAGGGGAGCTGTTTTTT.

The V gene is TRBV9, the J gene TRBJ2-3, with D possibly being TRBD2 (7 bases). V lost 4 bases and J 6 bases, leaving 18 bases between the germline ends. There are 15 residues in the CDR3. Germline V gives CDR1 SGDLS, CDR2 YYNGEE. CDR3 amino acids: CASSLGGATMDTQYF. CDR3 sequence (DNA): TGTGCCAGCAGCTTGGGGGGGGCTACCATGGATACGCAGTATTTT.

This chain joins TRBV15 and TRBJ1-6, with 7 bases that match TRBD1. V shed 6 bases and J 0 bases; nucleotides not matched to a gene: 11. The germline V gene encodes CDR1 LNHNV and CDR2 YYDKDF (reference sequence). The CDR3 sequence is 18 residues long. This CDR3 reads CATRADRESRSYNSPLHF. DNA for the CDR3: TGTGCCACCAGGGCTGACAGGGAGTCACGCTCCTATAATTCACCCCTCCACTTT.

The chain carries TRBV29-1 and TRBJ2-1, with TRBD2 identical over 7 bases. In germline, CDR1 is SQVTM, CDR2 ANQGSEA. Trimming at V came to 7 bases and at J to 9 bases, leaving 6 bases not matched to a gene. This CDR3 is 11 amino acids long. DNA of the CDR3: TGCAGCGCATCTCTAGCGGCTGAGCAGTTCTTC. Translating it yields CSASLAAEQFF.